Listed here is a single T cell receptor (beta chain). The target antigen is unknown. Trimming stripped 0 bases from V and 6 bases from J, with 11 bases between. CDR3 length: 14 residues. CDR1 is SGHRS and CDR2 is YFSETQ in the germline V gene. This entry comes from a study of cytomegalovirus exposure and HLA in healthy donors. Overall study context: Membership in the Caucasian-associated ancestry cluster was found for 81% of 300 to 500 genotyped donors.

Study-level points and caveats: Data from an earlier analysis indicated that most TCR beta V segments were productive either about 90% or about 30% of the time. Across all donors, roughly uniform sequencing depth was an assumption of the presence/absence analyses.

This PCR relied on a set of 60 Vbeta primers and 13 Jbeta primers. The repertoire was sequenced with immunoSEQ multiplex PCR; TCRdb's copy has only in-frame clones and lacks some. The repertoire holds about 130,000 clones, with approximately 85% as singletons. The V gene is TRBV5-1, the J gene TRBJ2-3, with D tentatively TRBD1 (5 bases). The sample comprised PBMCs. This sequence was found in a woman aged 25-40 years in good health and CMV-seropositive. The CDR3 coding sequence is TGCGCCAGCAGCTTGGAGGGGTGGTCGGATACGCAGTATTTT. Protein sequence: CASSLEGWSDTQYF. Filled out from reference TRBV5-1 and TRBJ2-3, the complete variable domain reads KAGVTQTPRYLIKTRGQQVTLSCSPISGHRSVSWYQQTPGQGLQFLFEYFSETQRNKGNFPGRFSGRQFSNSRSEMNVSTLELGDSALYLCASSLEGWSDTQYFGPGTRLTVL.